What follows are 10 T cell receptor beta chains derived from one specimen sequenced in a study of neurological immune-mediated disorders (dated by TCRdb to between 2017 and 2020). The library was generated by 5' RACE. Sequencing used an Illumina HiSeq 2500. The public reads were reprocessed in TCRdb via fastp at Q25 and MiXCR, keeping in-frame beta chains. Rows are combined by CDR3 protein, so each entry shows the most common genes and DNA. A total of approximately 60,000 distinct CDR3 sequences appear in this sample, approximately 4.4% of them only once. The ten biggest clones cover about 3.1% of the sample. The sample consisted of PBMCs. The source of these receptors is a man in his forties or fifties with multiple sclerosis.

This clonotype was recorded a few times. J is TRBJ2-5 and V is TRBV29-1, with unresolved D. The germline V gene encodes CDR1 SQVTM and CDR2 ANQGSEA. The CDR3 contains 12 residues. V gave up 4 bases and J gave up 1 base, with 7 bases separating them. In DNA, the CDR3 is TGCAGCGTTGGTGGGTTCCAAGAGACCCAGTACTTC. It yields the protein CSVGGFQETQYF.

This chain joins TRBV7-8 and TRBJ2-7; D uncertain. The CDR3 contains 12 residues. The germline V gene encodes CDR1 SGHVS and CDR2 FQNEAQ. V gave up 1 base and J gave up 0 bases, with 1 base separating them. The CDR3 sequence: CASSLVSYEQYF. The CDR3 bases are TGTGCCAGCAGCTTAGTCTCCTACGAGCAGTACTTC.

There are many counts of this clonotype. The V call is TRBV5-1, the J call TRBJ1-1, with unresolved D. The CDR3 has 14 residues. Germline assignment: CDR1 SGHRS and CDR2 YFSETQ. V dropped 0 bases and J dropped 1 base, with 7 bases sitting between them. The chain's CDR3 is CASSLDSGNTEAFF. In nucleotides, the CDR3 is TGCGCCAGCAGCTTGGATTCCGGGAACACTGAAGCTTTCTTT.

This clonotype appeared a few times. The V gene is TRBV20-1, the J gene TRBJ1-1; 9 bases align to TRBD1. CDR1 is DFQATT, CDR2 SNEGSKA, per germline (reference sequence). This CDR3 spans 15 amino acids. Here the CDR3 reads CRATGDREVVTEAFF. CDR3 DNA sequence: TGCAGGGCCACCGGGGACAGGGAAGTGGTAACTGAAGCTTTCTTT.

This clonotype appeared many times. The rearrangement joins TRBV7-7 to TRBJ2-2; a weak D match, TRBD1 (7 bases). In germline, CDR1 is SSHAT, CDR2 FNYEAQ (reference sequence). This CDR3 has 13 amino acids. The CDR3 DNA follows: TGTGCTAGCGGAAACAGGGGAGGCGGGGAGCTGTTTTTT. Translated, it gives CASGNRGGGELFF.

This clonotype was detected ten times or more. This sequence joins TRBV27 and TRBJ2-3; 7 bases agree with TRBD2. Germline V gives CDR1 MNHEY, CDR2 SMNVEV (reference sequence). V lost 6 bases to trimming and J lost 2 bases; unmatched junction nucleotides: 11. CDR3 length equals 16 residues. CDR3 sequence: CASSLWAGVLTDTQYF. CDR3 bases: TGTGCCAGCAGCTTGTGGGCGGGGGTTCTCACAGATACGCAGTATTTT.

This clonotype was seen repeatedly, ten times or more. V is TRBV4-1 and J is TRBJ2-1; D is unresolved. Germline loops: CDR1 MGHRA, CDR2 YSYEKL. The CDR3 totals 14 residues. The germline V and J ends were trimmed by 3 bases and 4 bases, with 10 bases remaining between them. CDR3 nucleotide sequence: TGCGCCAGCAGCCAGCGAGAGCTTTACAATGAGCAGTTCTTC. Its translation is CASSQRELYNEQFF.

The table lists this clonotype with many counts. J is TRBJ2-5 and V is TRBV7-8, with D unresolved. The V gene's germline CDR1 is SGHVS and CDR2 FQNEAQ. The CDR3 loop spans 14 amino acids. V was pared by 3 bases and J by 5 bases, with 13 bases between. This CDR3 is CASSFEPIQETQYF. CDR3 nucleotides: TGTGCCAGCAGCTTCGAACCGATCCAGGAGACCCAGTACTTC.

This clonotype was counted a few times. A much larger clone sits a single nucleotide away, making a read error possible. The V gene is TRBV30, the J gene TRBJ1-1; D is unresolved. Per the germline V gene, CDR1 is GTSNPN and CDR2 is SVGIG (reference sequence). Trimming left V 6 bases short and J 4 bases short, with 15 bases between. This CDR3 contains 13 residues. CDR3 sequence: CACIEGIVTEAFF. CDR3 DNA sequence: TGTGCCTGCATTGAGGGAATAGTCACTGAAGCTTTCTTT.

This clonotype was seen a few times. The chain uses TRBV13 and TRBJ1-3; D is unresolved. CDR3 size: 14 residues. From germline, CDR1 is PRHDT and CDR2 FYEKMQ (reference sequence). Trimming took 1 base from V and 4 from J, leaving 8 bases between them. This CDR3 reads CASSLDGIGNTIYF. The DNA of the CDR3 is TGTGCCAGCAGCTTAGATGGGATCGGAAACACCATATATTTT.